The rows below give T cell receptor beta chains drawn from one sample of a study of beta chain features in type 1 diabetes. Sequencing was performed with immunoSEQ multiplex PCR; in TCRdb, only in-frame clones are kept and a portion is missing. The repertoire holds 300,000 or so clones, with approximately 8.2% as singletons. The sequenced sample was central memory CD4+ T cells from blood. The origin of the receptors is a woman between 18 and 29 years old in good health. Both conserved end residues are part of each CDR3. The order of the fields is V gene, D gene, J gene, clone size, CDR3 protein, CDR3 DNA. The D gene is left open where the match is weak. The listing skips clone size in some rows; elsewhere it reads once, few, many or a size class.

TRBV7-2	.	TRBJ1-1	many	CASSPQGMNTEAFF	TGTGCCAGCAGCCCCCAGGGTATGAACACTGAAGCTTTCTTT
TRBV7-3	.	TRBJ2-3	many	CASSPAPSTDTQYF	TGTGCCAGCAGCCCGGCCCCTAGCACAGATACGCAGTATTTT
TRBV7-9	.	TRBJ2-1	few	CASSPLGRRSSYNEQFF	TGTGCCAGCAGCCCCTTAGGTCGTCGTTCCTCCTACAATGAGCAGTTCTTC
TRBV5-6	TRBD1	TRBJ2-5	.	CASSLVDRGLTETQYF	TGTGCCAGCAGCTTGGTGGACAGGGGGCTGACAGAGACCCAGTACTTC
TRBV9	.	TRBJ1-1	few	CASSVATGGEAFF	TGTGCCAGCAGCGTAGCTACCGGGGGTGAAGCTTTCTTT
TRBV4-2	.	TRBJ2-1	.	CASSQELSYNEQFF	TGTGCCAGCAGCCAAGAGCTGAGTTACAATGAGCAGTTCTTC
TRBV20-1	.	TRBJ1-2	.	CSATPGHGYTF	TGCAGTGCAACCCCGGGGCATGGCTACACCTTC
TRBV5-1	.	TRBJ2-3	.	CASSLFQITDTQYF	TGCGCCAGCAGCTTGTTCCAGATCACAGATACGCAGTATTTT
TRBV19	.	TRBJ1-1	.	CASRREMNTEAFF	TGTGCCAGTAGGAGGGAAATGAACACTGAAGCTTTCTTT
TRBV29-1	TRBD1	TRBJ1-4	.	CSVNRGRGEKLFF	TGCAGCGTTAACAGGGGGCGCGGTGAAAAACTGTTTTTT
TRBV9	.	TRBJ1-1	few	CASTPHQGGTEAFF	TGTGCCAGCACCCCGCATCAGGGAGGCACTGAAGCTTTCTTT
TRBV29-1	.	TRBJ1-1	few	CSGGRMNTEAFF	TGCAGCGGGGGCAGGATGAACACTGAAGCTTTCTTT
TRBV7-8	TRBD2	TRBJ2-3	few	CASSYPGTSGRASTQYF	TGTGCCAGCAGCTACCCCGGGACTAGCGGGAGGGCCTCTACGCAGTATTTT
TRBV7-2	.	TRBJ2-1	.	CASSLGYQSGNEQFF	TGTGCCAGCAGCTTAGGATACCAATCAGGGAATGAGCAGTTCTTC
TRBV5-1	.	TRBJ1-1	.	CASSLKGWVLGTEAFF	TGCGCCAGCAGCTTGAAGGGGTGGGTGTTGGGCACTGAAGCTTTCTTT
TRBV9	TRBD1	TRBJ1-1	few	CASSVGPSTGPTEAFF	TGTGCCAGCAGCGTTGGTCCTTCGACAGGGCCCACTGAAGCTTTCTTT
TRBV7-2	.	TRBJ2-3	few	CASSPVEGRGQYF	TGTGCCAGCAGCCCCGTTGAGGGAAGAGGGCAGTATTTT
TRBV10-3	.	TRBJ2-7	few	CAIQGGNSYEQYF	TGTGCCATCCAGGGGGGGAACAGCTACGAGCAGTACTTC
TRBV7-3	.	TRBJ2-3	.	CASIMWRISGFGVTDTQYF	TGTGCCAGCATCATGTGGAGGATATCGGGGTTCGGGGTCACAGATACGCAGTATTTT
TRBV5-5	TRBD2	TRBJ2-1	many	CASSVAAGAYNEQFF	TGTGCCAGCAGCGTCGCAGCGGGAGCGTACAATGAGCAGTTCTTC
TRBV7-2	.	TRBJ2-5	few	CASSPKLGEMETQYF	TGTGCCAGCAGCCCAAAGCTAGGGGAAATGGAGACCCAGTACTTC
TRBV18	TRBD2	TRBJ2-7	few	CASSQTSASSYEQYF	TGTGCCAGCTCACAAACTAGCGCGAGCTCCTACGAGCAGTACTTC
TRBV5-1	.	TRBJ2-5	few	CASSLNLYQETQYF	TGCGCCAGCAGCTTGAACCTGTACCAAGAGACCCAGTACTTC
TRBV7-9	.	TRBJ1-1	.	CASSLVGTLNTEAFF	TGTGCCAGCAGCTTAGTAGGGACCTTGAACACTGAAGCTTTCTTT
TRBV7-9	TRBD1	TRBJ1-4	many	CASSLVSTGGQLFF	TGTGCCAGCAGCTTAGTATCGACAGGGGGGCAACTGTTTTTT
TRBV15	TRBD1	TRBJ1-2	few	CATSRDPGQGYGYTF	TGTGCCACCAGCAGAGACCCCGGACAGGGGTATGGCTACACCTTC
TRBV28	.	TRBJ2-3	.	CEANRGGADTQYF	TGTGAGGCCAATCGCGGAGGTGCAGATACGCAGTATTTT
TRBV15	.	TRBJ1-4	few	CATSRGKTGANEKLFF	TGTGCCACCAGCAGAGGGAAAACCGGAGCTAATGAAAAACTGTTTTTT
TRBV7-8	.	TRBJ2-1	few	CASSAGGRLRDEQFF	TGTGCCAGCAGCGCAGGGGGGAGACTAAGGGATGAGCAGTTCTTC
TRBV18	TRBD1	TRBJ1-3	few	CASSPNPGTALSGNTIYF	TGTGCCAGCTCACCAAATCCAGGGACAGCGCTCTCTGGAAACACCATATATTTT
TRBV7-9	.	TRBJ1-4	many	CASRPSRYRGGEKLFF	TGTGCCAGCAGGCCCAGCAGGTACCGGGGAGGTGAAAAACTGTTTTTT
TRBV28	.	TRBJ1-1	few	CASSPYTRNTEAFF	TGTGCCAGCAGTCCCTATACGCGGAACACTGAAGCTTTCTTT
TRBV6-6	TRBD2	TRBJ2-1	.	CASSTRLAGGHEQFF	TGTGCCAGCAGTACCCGACTAGCGGGAGGCCATGAGCAGTTCTTC
TRBV7-9	.	TRBJ1-5	many	CASSRSSENQPQHF	TGTGCCAGCAGCCGCTCCTCTGAGAATCAGCCCCAGCATTTT
TRBV29-1	.	TRBJ2-3	few	CSVEVRDLVYTQYF	TGCAGCGTCGAGGTTCGGGACCTCGTTTATACGCAGTATTTT
TRBV7-2	.	TRBJ2-1	few	CASSLFGLSYNEQFF	TGTGCCAGCAGCTTATTTGGCCTGTCCTACAATGAGCAGTTCTTC
TRBV29-1	.	TRBJ1-3	few	CSVGYGTVGSGNTIYF	TGCAGCGTTGGATACGGGACGGTCGGCTCTGGAAACACCATATATTTT
TRBV7-2	TRBD1	TRBJ2-3	few	CASSPGQGHLDTQYF	TGTGCCAGCAGCCCAGGACAGGGGCATTTAGATACGCAGTATTTT
TRBV21-1	.	TRBJ2-7	.	CASSNRAGGEQYF	TGTGCCAGCAGCAATAGGGCTGGGGGCGAGCAGTACTTC
TRBV6-1	TRBD1	TRBJ2-7	.	CASSELTGGAEQYF	TGTGCCAGCAGTGAACTAACAGGGGGCGCCGAGCAGTACTTC